These 3 T cell receptor beta chains were sequenced from one sample in a study of molecular identifiers for immune sequencing clone quantification. MiXCR, applied by TCRdb to the PCR reads, yields one record per CDR3 protein. The table shows more than 85,000 distinct CDR3 sequences, with under 40% occurring only once. Material for sequencing was naive CD8+ T cells from blood, with Jurkat cell RNA spiked in. As for subset: FACS-sorted CD8+CD4-CCR7+CD45RA+ naive T cells. These receptor sequences come from a human donor in good health. Some libraries in this study had Jurkat cell RNA spiked in.

In this sample, this clonotype turned up a few times. This chain uses TRBV6-1 with TRBJ2-3, with D maybe TRBD2 (5 bases). V was cut by 10 bases and J by 3 bases, with 17 bases left in between. This CDR3 contains 14 residues. Germline CDR1 is MNHNS and CDR2 is SASEGT. CDR3: CATIRASTTDTQYF. The CDR3 DNA reads TGTGCCACCATACGGGCTAGCACGACAGATACGCAGTATTTT.

Concerning this clonotype: This could be a read error, since a much larger clone is one nucleotide away. The CDR3 DNA reads as TGTGCCACCAGCAGCCGACAGGGTGTCTTCGAGCAGTACTTC. Its protein is CATSSRQGVFEQYF. J is TRBJ2-7 and V is TRBV28; 7 nucleotides agree with TRBD1. CDR1 is MDHEN and CDR2 is SYDVKM in the germline V gene. J lost 6 bases, V lost 10 bases, and 15 bases had no gene match. The CDR3 length is 14 residues.

This clonotype was recorded many times. This sequence joins TRBV7-6 and TRBJ2-5; D gene unclear. Per the germline V gene, CDR1 is SGHVS and CDR2 is FNYEAQ. CDR3 length: 13 residues. V lost 5 bases and J 7 bases, leaving 14 bases between the germline ends. The CDR3 loop reads CASSPGRRVTQYF. The DNA for the CDR3 is TGTGCCAGCAGCCCCGGACGCCGGGTGACCCAGTACTTC.